This TCR beta chain is from a study of T-cell reconstitution after alpha-beta-depleted transplantation in children (dated by TCRdb to the mid-2010s). As for the study more broadly: Using TCR repertoire profiling, the study quantitatively followed how T-cell immune reconstitution unfolded in children after TCRalphabeta/CD19-depleted allogeneic hematopoietic cell transplantation.

In its sample, this clonotype was seen a few times. Its specific antigen is unknown. Base qualities are not provided; no much larger clone lies one nucleotide away. V is cut back by 5 bases and J by 8 bases, with 8 bases in the junction unmatched. Looking up the germline V gene yields CDR1 MNHEY and CDR2 SVGAGI. From its cysteine to its phenylalanine, the CDR3 spans 14 amino acids. Only the CDR3 part of the read is kept: 42 bases, read in frame from the first base. Library construction relied on PCR. The sequencing machine was an Illumina HiSeq 2500. TCR library preparation used molecular barcoding, with unique molecular identifiers applied to normalize quantification of the TCRbeta repertoire. In TCRdb, the public reads were trimmed at Q25 with fastp and aligned with MiXCR, with productive beta chains retained. Every CDR3 protein is listed once, alongside the most common genes and DNA of its rows. Across this sample there are hundreds of thousands of distinct CDR3 sequences, with about 30% seen only once. The ten top clones hold around 2.3% of the sample.

The source was PBMCs from the stem cell graft donor, collected from the stem cell graft. The chain links TRBV6-5 with TRBJ1-4; TRBD1 matches 7 bases in the middle. The clonotype was recovered from a human donor who donated a stem cell graft to a child with aplastic anemia. CDR3 loop: CASSRDSGGEKLFF. The DNA reads as follows: TGTGCCAGCAGTCGGGACAGTGGAGGGGAAAAACTGTTTTTT.